This TCR beta chain was recovered during a study of cytomegalovirus exposure and HLA in healthy donors (dated by TCRdb to between 2016 and 2019). In the study overall: In an earlier analysis of about 560 of the donors, under 300 Gb of sequence data and 95 million to 130 million unique TCR beta sequences from about 190 million T cells were reported. An early release that covered roughly 600 HLA-typed donors contained about 290 gigabases of sequencing data and roughly 84 million unique TCR sequences. The genetic ancestry cluster associated with self-reported Caucasian donors included over 80% of the roughly 400 genotyped donors. The study aimed to test whether signatures of past pathogen exposure could be identified by cataloging public T cell receptors. The study profiled the T cell repertoires of around 700 subjects by immunosequencing and related them to cytomegalovirus serostatus. Besides the first cohort of hundreds of subjects, a separate validation cohort made up of over 100 different subjects was used. To predict cytomegalovirus infection status, the study combined high-throughput TCR immunosequencing, statistical association of individual TCRs with disease status, and machine learning. In a later analysis, previously published TCR beta repertoires from some 640 donors were re-analyzed and high-resolution HLA genotyping was added so that TCR occurrence patterns could be studied. Rather than using new phenotypic data, the later analysis identified candidate immune exposures from TCR beta sequences and from how often those sequences occurred across donors. An earlier analysis of about 600 of the donors used high-throughput TCR beta sequencing to judge whether each TCR beta V gene segment behaved as functional or pseudogenic. Donor age, sex, ethnicity and CMV serostatus were compiled together with the repertoire data. A later genetic analysis took genome-wide SNP genotypes for about 55% of the 666 donors and used that subset as a discovery cohort. All discovery cohort repertoires had been generated on a single sequencing platform. Class I and class II HLA loci were covered by the typing at four-digit resolution. The number of donors typed differed by locus, with about 629-630 for A, B, C, DRB1 and DQB1, around 500 for DQA1, nearly 610 for DPA1, and 450 to 480 for DPB1. Because of strong linkage in the cohort, roughly five DR-DQ haplotypes were treated as single units for association and clustering. Among 300 to 500 genotyped donors of the cohort, an average of roughly 230,000 unique TCR beta nucleotide sequences was sequenced per donor, of which about 18% were non-productive.

The cohort was made up of approximately 670 healthy bone marrow donors. Cohort members were all nominally healthy when sampled, although unrecorded immune exposures were likely present. The donor was CMV seronegative and belonged to the group of roughly 330 seronegative cohort members. Every donor gave a peripheral blood sample, and the peripheral blood mononuclear cells from that sample were used for TCR beta sequencing. The Qiagen DNeasy Blood Extraction Kit was used to extract genomic DNA from the blood cell samples. On this clone: Its specific antigen is unknown. Per-base quality was not reported, and no clone a single base away is much larger than it.

CDR1 and CDR2, per the germline V gene (reference sequence), are LNHNV and YYDKDF. Trimming takes 0 bases from V and 4 bases from J, and the germline ends sit 7 bases apart. CDR3 length: 14 amino acids, cysteine to phenylalanine. Kept here is only the CDR3 DNA, which spans 42 bases and is read in frame from base 1. Libraries were constructed by the immunoSEQ multiplex PCR assay. The multiplex PCR relied on a mix of 60 forward primers for TCR Vbeta segments and 13 reverse primers for TCR Jbeta segments. Amplification of the CDR3 region of rearranged TCR beta genes was performed with a multiplex PCR assay on genomic DNA. Amplified TCR beta libraries were sequenced as 87-base-pair reads on the Illumina HiSeq System. As for how the authors treated the data: A later analysis tallied around 80 million unique TCR beta chains across the 666 repertoires, and 10 million to 11 million of those chains were shared by two or more donors. Raw reads were error-corrected and collapsed into unique sequences by a nearest-neighbor algorithm in which closely related sequences were merged to remove PCR and sequencing errors. To assign V, D and J gene segments, CDR3 sequences were aligned to IMGT reference sequences. For a sequence to be retained, a match of at least six nucleotides to both a V gene segment and a J gene segment was required. A rearrangement was called productive if the CDR3 had no stop codons and remained in frame with V and J, and every other rearrangement was called non-productive. CDR3 was defined according to IMGT convention as the region running from the second conserved V-encoded cysteine to the conserved J-encoded phenylalanine. Sequences without an unambiguous match to a single V gene segment were excluded from the earlier analysis of a few hundred of the donors. In an earlier analysis of almost 600 of the donors, a V segment was called functional when productive rearrangements were above 56.7%, and segregating when the standard deviation between donors exceeded 5%. A statistical classification framework was built to diagnose cytomegalovirus status from the catalog of TCR beta chain sequences. A later analysis assigned V and J genes by comparing TCR nucleotide sequences with IMGT/GENE-DB human TR gene sequences. A later analysis assigned CDR3 sequences and most-parsimonious VDJ recombination scenarios with the TCRdist pipeline. In a later analysis, each TCR beta chain was defined by its CDR3 amino acid sequence together with its V-gene family, and reads without a unique V-gene family were excluded. To address suspected cross-contamination and a sequencing artifact, a later analysis removed 450 to 700 highly shared, low-generation-probability nucleotide sequences. For each public chain, a later analysis derived a clonal expansion index from normalized ranks of inferred template counts within each repertoire. Generation probabilities in a later analysis came from a VDJ recombination model fitted to out-of-frame rearrangements, and those results were checked against IGoR. In a later analysis, TCR-TCR, TCR-HLA and TCR-CMV co-occurrence was scored with hypergeometric tests, and a repertoire-size bias correction was applied to TCR pairs. To estimate false discovery rates, a later analysis permuted the HLA or CMV assignments 20 times. A later analysis grouped co-occurring TCRs with DBSCAN, adding TCRdist sequence similarity when clustering within HLA-allele-positive subsets. For co-occurrence clustering, repertoires with fewer than 30,000 or more than 120,000 public chains were excluded, along with roughly 5 repertoires with anomalous nucleotide sharing. TCRdb stores this immuneACCESS table with in-frame sequences only. Part of the clones is absent; in the studies checked, under half of the shortfall reflects unresolved V genes, and no reason is known for the rest. That table is the source of V, J and clone size, and D and trimming were worked out from the DNA. The sample table shows 130,000 to 150,000 clones, and under 90% are seen once. 4.5% of the sample rests with the top ten.

Here is what the overall study found, with its caveats: HLA typing was unavailable for some donors at each locus, so association tests used only the typed subset. The cohort was sequenced for TCR beta chains only, and without alpha or paired-chain data the features that could be detected were limited. Correlated functional status among segregating V segments might reflect linkage disequilibrium, but an unknown experimental factor could not be ruled out. For the cohort, immune exposure information was limited to CMV serostatus. A later analysis found that HLA-associated TCR beta chains were more clonally expanded and had lower generation probabilities than equally common non-associated chains. Most TCR sequences were seen in very few donors, while some public TCRs were found in many individuals. It was suggested by the authors that the approach could potentially be generalized to other disease states and immunological phenotypes. The 87-base-pair reads could not distinguish some IMGT-functional V segments, including TRBV6-2 and TRBV6-3, so those segments were excluded. Approximately 18 rarely observed V segments, including chromosome 9 orphons, were excluded from the earlier analysis of almost 600 of the donors because counts were too low. The classifier was reported to diagnose cytomegalovirus status with high specificity and sensitivity in both the original and validation cohorts. The presence/absence analyses assumed that sequencing depth was roughly uniform across donors, and that assumption may not be true. A later analysis found that most CMV-associated TCR beta chains appeared HLA-restricted, with HLA associations seemingly driven largely by CMV exposure. A later analysis associated around 16,000 TCR beta sequences with specific HLA alleles at a false discovery rate of 0.05. A cluster of highly shared sequence variants was judged likely to represent a technical artifact of the sequencing pipeline. Several of the top co-occurrence clusters appeared to be linked to parvovirus B19, influenza, CMV and Epstein-Barr virus, according to a later analysis. A later genetic analysis associated a missense DCLRE1C variant with V-gene and J-gene trimming of TCR beta chains, and an independent cohort replicated the association. Strong co-occurrence of HLA alleles, especially DR and DQ, made assigning TCR associations to individual alleles difficult. In vitro tests confirmed that a few of the cytomegalovirus-associated TCR beta chains recognize cytomegalovirus antigens. In a later analysis, the rate of TCR association differed among HLA loci, with DRB1 alleles having the most associated TCRs and HLA-C alleles having the fewest. A further reported finding was that TCR beta sequences accurately predicted the HLA-A and HLA-B alleles for most subjects in the first cohort. In an earlier analysis of roughly 560 of the donors, most TCR beta V segments were observed in productive rearrangements about 87% or about 30% of the time, broadly matching IMGT annotations. A later genetic analysis reported fewer N-insertions in productive TCRs among donors in an Asian-associated ancestry cluster than the roughly 700-donor mean. In the study, 150 to 200 TCR beta chains were listed as associated with cytomegalovirus.

Material for sequencing was PBMCs. The rearrangement combines TRBV15 with TRBJ2-1, with no D gene named confidently. This receptor was taken from a man in his forties or fifties in good health and CMV-seronegative. The encoded CDR3 is CATSRERRYNEQFF. The nucleotides read TGTGCCACCAGCAGAGAGCGAAGATACAATGAGCAGTTCTTC.